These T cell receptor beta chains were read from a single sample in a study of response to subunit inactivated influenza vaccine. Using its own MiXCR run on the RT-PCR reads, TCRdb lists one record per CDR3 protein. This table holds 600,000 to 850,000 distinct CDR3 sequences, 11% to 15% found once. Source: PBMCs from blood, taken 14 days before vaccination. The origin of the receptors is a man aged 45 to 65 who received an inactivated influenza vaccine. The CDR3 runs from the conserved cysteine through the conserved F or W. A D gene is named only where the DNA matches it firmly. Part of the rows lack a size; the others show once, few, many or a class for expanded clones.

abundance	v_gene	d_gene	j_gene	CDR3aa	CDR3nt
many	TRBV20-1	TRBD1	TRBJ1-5	CSASENRGWSNQPQHF	TGCAGTGCTTCGGAAAACAGGGGATGGAGCAATCAGCCCCAGCATTTT
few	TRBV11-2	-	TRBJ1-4	CASSQSEDRGEKLFF	TGTGCCAGCAGCCAGTCAGAGGACCGGGGCGAAAAACTGTTTTTT
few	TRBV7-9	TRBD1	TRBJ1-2	CASSLVGGGSYGYTF	TGTGCCAGCAGCTTAGTAGGAGGGGGCAGCTATGGCTACACCTTC
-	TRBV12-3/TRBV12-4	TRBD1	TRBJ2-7	CASSSPGTGTYEQYF	TGTGCCAGCAGTTCGCCCGGGACAGGGACCTACGAGCAGTACTTC
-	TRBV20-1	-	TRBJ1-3	CSAMSTGYGNTIYF	TGCAGTGCTATGAGTACAGGGTATGGAAACACCATATATTTT
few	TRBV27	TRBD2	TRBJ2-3	CASSSTSGTADTQYF	TGTGCCAGCAGTTCCACTAGCGGGACTGCAGATACGCAGTATTTT
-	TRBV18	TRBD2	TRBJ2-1	CASSTPLASGSWYEQFF	TGTGCCAGCTCTACCCCTCTCGCTAGCGGGAGTTGGTATGAGCAGTTCTTC
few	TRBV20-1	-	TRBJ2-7	CSAVDPKYEQYF	TGCAGTGCAGTTGACCCAAAGTACGAGCAGTACTTC
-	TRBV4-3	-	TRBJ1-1	CASSQELGVRTEAFF	TGCGCCAGCAGCCAAGAGCTGGGCGTACGCACTGAAGCTTTCTTT
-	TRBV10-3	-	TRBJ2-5	CAISAGGEETQYF	TGTGCCATCAGTGCGGGTGGGGAAGAGACCCAGTACTTC
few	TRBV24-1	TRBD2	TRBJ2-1	CATSDKVESGSKFF	TGTGCCACCAGTGATAAGGTAGAGAGCGGGAGTAAGTTCTTC
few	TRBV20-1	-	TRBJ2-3	CSAKRAEPSTDTQYF	TGCAGTGCTAAGCGGGCCGAGCCAAGCACAGATACGCAGTATTTT
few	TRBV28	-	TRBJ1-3	CASSKTGTTNTIYF	TGTGCCAGCAGTAAAACCGGGACAACAAACACCATATATTTT
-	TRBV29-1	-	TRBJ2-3	CSPMVRNSGTDTQYF	TGCAGCCCCATGGTACGGAACAGCGGCACAGATACGCAGTATTTT
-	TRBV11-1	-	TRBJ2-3	CASSLARGVGRTDTQYF	TGTGCCAGCAGCTTAGCGAGAGGGGTCGGACGCACAGATACGCAGTATTTT
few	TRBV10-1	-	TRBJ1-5	CASRLPDQPQHF	TGCGCCAGCAGATTGCCCGATCAGCCCCAGCATTTT
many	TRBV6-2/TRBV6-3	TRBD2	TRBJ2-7	CASSHTSGVTYEQYF	TGTGCCAGCAGTCATACTAGCGGGGTTACCTACGAGCAGTACTTC
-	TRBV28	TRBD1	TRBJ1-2	CASSFRAGQGDYGYTF	TGTGCCAGCAGTTTCCGTGCGGGACAGGGGGACTATGGCTACACCTTC
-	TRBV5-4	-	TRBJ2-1	CASSFIVGGLNEQFF	TGTGCCAGCAGCTTTATCGTCGGCGGACTTAATGAGCAGTTCTTC
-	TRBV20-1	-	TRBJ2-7	CSASSPRSYEQYF	TGCAGTGCTAGTAGCCCTCGCTCCTACGAGCAGTACTTC
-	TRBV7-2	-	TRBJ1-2	CASRPRDTYYGYTF	TGTGCCAGCAGACCTCGGGACACCTACTATGGCTACACCTTC
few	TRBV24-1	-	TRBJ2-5	CATSDWGWGSQETQYF	TGTGCCACCAGTGATTGGGGGTGGGGATCCCAAGAGACCCAGTACTTC
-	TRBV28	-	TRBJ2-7	CASSFLSGDSYEQYF	TGTGCCAGCAGTTTTTTAAGCGGAGACTCCTACGAGCAGTACTTC
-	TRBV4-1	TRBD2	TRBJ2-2	CASSQEGGIGELFF	TGCGCCAGCAGCCAAGAGGGAGGGATCGGGGAGCTGTTTTTT
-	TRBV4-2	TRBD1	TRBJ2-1	CTSSQDRAYEQFF	TGTACCAGCAGCCAGGACAGGGCCTATGAGCAGTTCTTC
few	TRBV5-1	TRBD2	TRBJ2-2	CASSSGRGSGELFF	TGCGCCAGCAGCTCCGGGAGGGGTTCCGGGGAGCTGTTTTTT
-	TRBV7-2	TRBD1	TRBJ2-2	CASSLAATGTGRTGELFF	TGTGCCAGCAGCTTAGCAGCAACCGGGACAGGGAGGACCGGGGAGCTGTTTTTT
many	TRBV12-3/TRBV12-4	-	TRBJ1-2	CASSWLNYGYTF	TGTGCCAGCAGTTGGTTGAACTATGGCTACACCTTC